This TCR beta chain was recorded in a study of blood T cells in healthy people across ages. Study-wide context: The template switching approach captured approximately one barcoded beta molecule for every two T cells.

As for this clonotype: Its antigen is still unknown. A much larger clone lies a single base off, so this may be a read error.

A second roughly 6 to 11 cycle PCR used barcoded and J-beta primers. Researchers report that a template-switch adaptor with 12 random nucleotides tagged each cDNA molecule. MiXCR was run by TCRdb on the 5' RACE reads, yielding one entry per CDR3 protein. The table lists fewer than 900,000 distinct CDR3 sequences, approximately 39% of them singletons. V lost 6 bases, J lost 11 bases, and 23 bases lay in between. CDR1 is SGDLS, CDR2 YYNGEE, per germline. The CDR3 is 14 amino acids. Each donor was a healthy Caucasian individual from Russia, aged roughly 6 to 100. General study points: Unsorted PBMCs ruled out conclusive naive versus antigen-experienced comparison.

Material: blood. This TCR derives from a woman aged 60 to 75 in good health. The V and J genes are TRBV9 and TRBJ2-5; a weak D match, TRBD2 (5 bases). CDR3: CASTPRGQVGEQYF. The DNA of the CDR3 is TGTGCCAGCACCCCCAGAGGCCAGGTCGGGGAGCAGTACTTC. Together with reference TRBV9 and TRBJ2-5, the CDR3 gives the full variable domain: DSGVTQTPKHLITATGQRVTLRCSPRSGDLSVYWYQQSLDQGLQFLIQYYNGEERAKGNILERFSAQQFPDLHSELNLSSLELGDSALYFCASTPRGQVGEQYFGPGTRLLVL.